The present T cell receptor (beta chain) was sequenced within a study of T cell responses to AZD1222 COVID-19 vaccine. Study-wide results and limits: Reports say nearly half of spike-specific TCRs go after unmutated variant regions.

Germline CDR1 and CDR2: SEHNR and FQNEAQ (reference sequence). The CDR3 has 12 amino acids. V gave up 4 bases and J gave up 3 bases, with 4 bases separating them. This clone has only one observation. Its antigen is currently unknown. Some clones are missing from TCRdb's copy, which holds only in-frame ones; the method was immunoSEQ multiplex PCR. The table includes around 110,000 clones, approximately 88% detected once. The source is an adult in good health. The chain employs TRBV7-9 and TRBJ2-1; D is undetermined. The input for sequencing was peripheral blood, taken on day 0 of AZD1222 vaccination. The CDR3 DNA sequence: TGTGCCAGCAGCTCCTACTACAATGAGCAGTTCTTC. Protein product: CASSSYYNEQFF. Together with reference TRBV7-9 and TRBJ2-1, the CDR3 gives the full variable domain: DTGVSQNPRHKITKRGQNVTFRCDPISEHNRLYWYRQTLGQGPEFLTYFQNEAQLEKSRLLSDRFSAERPKGSFSTLEIQRTEQGDSAMYLCASSSYYNEQFFGPGTRLTVL.